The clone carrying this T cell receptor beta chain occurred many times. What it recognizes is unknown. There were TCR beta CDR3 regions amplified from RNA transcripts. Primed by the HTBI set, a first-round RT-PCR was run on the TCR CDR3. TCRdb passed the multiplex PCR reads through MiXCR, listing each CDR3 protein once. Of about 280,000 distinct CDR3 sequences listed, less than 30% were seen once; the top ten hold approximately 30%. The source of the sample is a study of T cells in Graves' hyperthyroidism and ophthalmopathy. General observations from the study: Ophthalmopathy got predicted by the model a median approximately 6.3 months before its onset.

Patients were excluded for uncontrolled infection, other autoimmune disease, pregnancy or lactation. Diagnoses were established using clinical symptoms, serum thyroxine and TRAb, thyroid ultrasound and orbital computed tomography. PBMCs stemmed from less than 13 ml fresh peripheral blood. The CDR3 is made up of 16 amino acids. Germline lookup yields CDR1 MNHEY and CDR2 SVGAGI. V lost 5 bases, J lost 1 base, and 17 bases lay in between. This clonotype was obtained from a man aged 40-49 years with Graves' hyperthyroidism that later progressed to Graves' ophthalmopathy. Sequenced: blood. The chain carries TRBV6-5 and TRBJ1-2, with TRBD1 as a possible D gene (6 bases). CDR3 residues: CASSRGHQTFNYGYTF. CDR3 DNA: TGTGCCAGCAGTAGGGGACACCAGACGTTTAACTATGGCTACACCTTC.